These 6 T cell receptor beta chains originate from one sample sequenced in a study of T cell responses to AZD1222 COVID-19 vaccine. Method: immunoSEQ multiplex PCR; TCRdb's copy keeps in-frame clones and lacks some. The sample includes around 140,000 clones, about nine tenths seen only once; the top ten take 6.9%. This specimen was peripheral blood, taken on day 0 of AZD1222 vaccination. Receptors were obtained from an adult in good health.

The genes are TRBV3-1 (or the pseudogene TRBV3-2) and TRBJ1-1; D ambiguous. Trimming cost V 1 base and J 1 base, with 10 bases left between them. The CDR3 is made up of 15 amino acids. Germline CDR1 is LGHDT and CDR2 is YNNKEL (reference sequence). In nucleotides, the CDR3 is TGTGCCAGCAGCCAAGCCCCAGGCCCGAACACTGAAGCTTTCTTT. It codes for CASSQAPGPNTEAFF.

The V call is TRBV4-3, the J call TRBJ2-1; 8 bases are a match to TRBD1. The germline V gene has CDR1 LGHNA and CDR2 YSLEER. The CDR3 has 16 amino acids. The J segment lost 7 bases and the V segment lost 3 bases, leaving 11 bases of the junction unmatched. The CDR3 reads CASSHYRGQVINEQFF. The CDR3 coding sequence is TGCGCCAGCAGCCACTACCGGGGACAGGTAATAAATGAGCAGTTCTTC.

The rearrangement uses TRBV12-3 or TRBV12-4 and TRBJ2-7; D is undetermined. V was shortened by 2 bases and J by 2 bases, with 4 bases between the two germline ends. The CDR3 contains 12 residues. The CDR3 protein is CASSLTAYEQYF. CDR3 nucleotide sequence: TGTGCCAGCAGTTTAACTGCCTACGAGCAGTACTTC.

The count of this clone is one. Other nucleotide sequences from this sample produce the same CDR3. The CDR3 region is CASSYSGDTQYF. Here the CDR3 DNA reads TGTGCCAGCAGTTACTCTGGAGATACGCAGTATTTT. This chain uses TRBV6-5 with TRBJ2-3, with D hard to call. The V gene's germline CDR1 is MNHEY and CDR2 SVGAGI. Trimming took off 0 bases at V and 5 bases at J, with 3 bases between the two ends. CDR3 length equals 12 residues.

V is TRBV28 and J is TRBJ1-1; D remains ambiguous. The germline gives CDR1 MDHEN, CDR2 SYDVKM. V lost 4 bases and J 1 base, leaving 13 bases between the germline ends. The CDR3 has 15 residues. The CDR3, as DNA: TGTGCCAGCAGTTGGGTCCCTGACCCGAACACTGAAGCTTTCTTT. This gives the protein CASSWVPDPNTEAFF.

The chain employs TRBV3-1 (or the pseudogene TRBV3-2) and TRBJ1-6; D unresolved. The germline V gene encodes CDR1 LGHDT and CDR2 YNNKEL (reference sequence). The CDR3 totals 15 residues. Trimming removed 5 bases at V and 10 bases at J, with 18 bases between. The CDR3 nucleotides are TGTGCCAGCAGCGTTGATTGGGTGGGTCGGTCACCCCTCCACTTT. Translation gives CASSVDWVGRSPLHF.